Reported below is one T cell receptor beta chain. This sample was taken from a study of blood T cell repertoires in COVID-19. Looking at the study overall: Whether acute or convalescent, the COVID-19 samples came from the United States, Italy and Spain.

Per the original methods: It was from reference gene primer amplification that nucleated cell counts were estimated. The assay was immunoSEQ multiplex PCR, and TCRdb's table has in-frame clones only and misses some. Clonal size and the V and J genes are those of that table, whereas D and trimming came from the DNA. Of roughly 700,000 clones in the sample, approximately 90% were seen once. This CDR3 region has 16 residues. The sequence derives from a young woman with acute or convalescent COVID-19. Sequencing used peripheral blood. The chain links TRBV21-1 to TRBJ1-6; the DNA was not used to check the table's D call, TRBD1. TRBV21-1 is termed a pseudogene. The DNA for the CDR3 is TGTGCCAGCAGCAAAGGTTTGGGACAGGGGAATTCACCCCTCCACTTT. It translates to CASSKGLGQGNSPLHF.